What follows are 25 T cell receptor beta chains derived from one specimen sequenced in a study of pediatric ulcerative colitis. The rectum was sampled with one to two pinch biopsies at colonoscopy. Profiling relied on immunoSEQ multiplex PCR, and the TCRdb table lists in-frame clones only, not all of them. The sample includes some 40,000 clones, 65% to 80% of them seen just once. Sequencing was carried out using gut tissue. Receptors were obtained from a boy between 10 and 17 years old with severe ulcerative colitis.

This rearrangement joins TRBV6-6 to TRBJ2-7; D is ambiguous. CDR1 is MNHNY and CDR2 is SVGAGI in the germline V gene (reference sequence). The CDR3 has 14 residues. The V end was cut by 5 bases, the J end by 2 bases, with 13 bases between. CDR3 DNA: TGTGCCAGCAGTCAGACCAACGGACCCTACGAGCAGTACTTC. This gives the protein CASSQTNGPYEQYF.

This clone was detected only a few times. This rearrangement joins TRBV7-9 to TRBJ2-7; D call uncertain. CDR3 length: 12 residues. Per the germline V gene, CDR1 is SEHNR and CDR2 is FQNEAQ (reference sequence). Trimming took off 4 bases at V and 3 bases at J, with 7 bases between the two ends. The CDR3 DNA follows: TGTGCCAGCAGCTACGACAACTACGAGCAGTACTTC. Protein product: CASSYDNYEQYF.

The J gene is TRBJ1-4, the V gene TRBV5-1; perhaps TRBD1 as D (6 bases). Germline values: CDR1 SGHRS, CDR2 YFSETQ. Trimming stripped 0 bases from V and 5 bases from J, with 8 bases between. The CDR3 runs 14 residues. DNA of the CDR3: TGCGCCAGCAGCTTGGCCACAGGGAATGAAAAACTGTTTTTT. It is translated as CASSLATGNEKLFF.

The CDR3 here is CASKGASYEQYF. The CDR3 DNA is TGTGCCAGCAAAGGGGCGAGTTACGAGCAGTACTTC. The chain uses TRBV2 and TRBJ2-7; weak D call: TRBD1 (5 bases). The V end lost 7 bases, the J end lost 4 bases, and 11 bases lay between the germline ends. The V gene's germline CDR1 is SNHLY and CDR2 FYNNEI. The CDR3 spans 12 residues.

This clone was observed a handful of times. The rearrangement links TRBV6-1 to TRBJ2-7; TRBD1 agrees at 7 bases. The germline V gene encodes CDR1 MNHNS and CDR2 SASEGT. After removal of 6 bases from V and 4 bases from J, the junction contained 12 bases not matched to a gene. The CDR3 is 15 residues long. The CDR3 loop reads CASRSTGATLYEQYF. CDR3 coding DNA: TGTGCCAGCAGGAGTACAGGGGCTACCCTTTACGAGCAGTACTTC.

The chain links TRBV2 to TRBJ2-7; a possible D gene is TRBD1 (6 bases). Germline V gene sequence: CDR1 SNHLY, CDR2 FYNNEI. V lost 6 bases to trimming and J lost 2 bases, with 11 bases between them. The CDR3 sequence is 13 residues long. Written as DNA, the CDR3 is TGTGCCAGCAGCCGACAGGCCACCTACGAGCAGTACTTC. This encodes CASSRQATYEQYF.

This chain links TRBV7-9 with TRBJ2-3; D may match TRBD1 or TRBD2 (7 bases each). The CDR3 consists of 13 residues. Germline loops: CDR1 SEHNR, CDR2 FQNEAQ (reference sequence). V lost 3 bases and J lost 5, with 9 bases in between. CDR3 DNA: TGTGCCAGCAGCTTCAGGGGGGGAGATACGCAGTATTTT. Residues: CASSFRGGDTQYF.

This clone was recorded once. The V and J genes are TRBV9 and TRBJ1-2, with D perhaps TRBD1 (6 bases). The CDR3 is 14 residues long. CDR1 and CDR2 (germline): SGDLS, YYNGEE. The V gene lost 0 bases and the J gene lost 3 bases, with 9 bases spanning the gap. The CDR3 region is CASSVDGGDYGYTF. CDR3 bases: TGTGCCAGCAGCGTAGATGGGGGCGACTATGGCTACACCTTC.

The chain links TRBV6-5 to TRBJ1-2; D is uncertain. CDR3 size: 15 residues. The V and J ends lost 0 bases and 1 base respectively, with 9 bases between them. Germline V gene lookup returns CDR1 MNHEY and CDR2 SVGAGI. CDR3 coding DNA: TGTGCCAGCAGTTACTCTGGTACTAGTAACTATGGCTACACCTTC. Protein sequence: CASSYSGTSNYGYTF.

This clone was recorded a few times. The V and J genes are TRBV6-1 and TRBJ1-5, with 10 bases fitting TRBD1. Unmatched junction bases numbered 10, after V lost 7 bases and J lost 7 bases. Germline V lookup: CDR1 MNHNS, CDR2 SASEGT. CDR3 length equals 15 residues. The CDR3 spells CASTFGTGAGQPQHF. The CDR3 DNA sequence: TGTGCCAGCACCTTTGGGACAGGGGCCGGCCAGCCCCAGCATTTT.

This clone was picked up one time. The chain links TRBV6-5 to TRBJ2-2, with D possibly being TRBD1 or TRBD2 (5 bases each). Per germline, CDR1 MNHEY and CDR2 SVGAGI. Trimming took 6 bases from V and 3 from J, leaving 11 bases between them. CDR3 length equals 14 residues. The CDR3 spells CASRGRIHTGELFF. DNA of the CDR3: TGTGCCAGCAGGGGACGGATTCACACCGGGGAGCTGTTTTTT.

The CDR3 DNA is TGTGCCAGCAGTCGGGCGGGACCGGCATACTCTGGGGCCAACGTCCTGACTTTC. Protein: CASSRAGPAYSGANVLTF. The chain has TRBV27 and TRBJ2-6; perhaps TRBD2 as D (6 bases). V lost 5 bases, J lost 0 bases, and 17 bases lay in between. The CDR3 has 18 residues. Germline assignment: CDR1 MNHEY and CDR2 SMNVEV (reference sequence).

The chain joins TRBV9 to TRBJ2-2; TRBD1 or TRBD2 may be the D gene (6 bases each). Trimming pared 2 bases from V and 1 base from J, leaving 9 bases between. The CDR3 is 15 amino acids. Germline-derived CDR1 and CDR2 are SGDLS and YYNGEE. The CDR3, as DNA: TGTGCCAGCAGCGTTGGGGGGCTGAACACCGGGGAGCTGTTTTTT. Encoded protein: CASSVGGLNTGELFF.

The V and J genes are TRBV5-1 and TRBJ1-2; D not certain. V was trimmed by 0 bases and J by 2 bases, leaving 11 bases between them. CDR3 size: 15 residues. CDR1 is SGHRS, CDR2 YFSETQ, per germline. The CDR3 reads CASSLEGRGNYGYTF. DNA for the CDR3: TGCGCCAGCAGCTTGGAAGGGCGAGGGAACTATGGCTACACCTTC. Full variable domain (rest looked up from reference TRBV5-1 and TRBJ1-2): KAGVTQTPRYLIKTRGQQVTLSCSPISGHRSVSWYQQTPGQGLQFLFEYFSETQRNKGNFPGRFSGRQFSNSRSEMNVSTLELGDSALYLCASSLEGRGNYGYTFGSGTRLTVV.

The chain uses TRBV6-6 and TRBJ2-1; D is undetermined. Germline V lookup: CDR1 MNHNY, CDR2 SVGAGI (reference sequence). The length of the CDR3 is 13 residues. V was clipped by 2 bases and J by 5 bases, with 7 bases between them. This CDR3 is CASSYVRDNEQFF. DNA for the CDR3: TGTGCCAGCAGTTACGTGAGAGACAATGAGCAGTTCTTC.

The CDR3 bases are TGTGCCAGCAGCTTATCCGGACAGGGAACCGGGGAGCTGTTTTTT. It is translated as CASSLSGQGTGELFF. The chain combines TRBV7-3 with TRBJ2-2, with 8 bases fitting TRBD1. The CDR3 covers 15 residues. CDR1 and CDR2 (germline): SGHTA, FQGTGA. With V trimmed by 2 bases and J by 5 bases, 4 bases remained unmatched.

V is TRBV6-5 and J is TRBJ2-5; 7 positions agree with TRBD2. The V gene's germline CDR1 is MNHEY and CDR2 SVGAGI. The V gene end was trimmed by 2 bases and the J gene end by 7 bases; junction bases not matched to a gene: 7. The CDR3 has 14 residues. The CDR3 DNA sequence: TGTGCCAGCAGTTACGCCCGGGGGGAGGTGACCCAGTACTTC. It codes for CASSYARGEVTQYF.

The V and J genes are TRBV5-1 and TRBJ2-3; D gene unclear. Trimming took 3 bases from V and 3 from J, leaving 11 bases between them. The CDR3 length is 14 residues. Germline V lookup: CDR1 SGHRS, CDR2 YFSETQ. The CDR3 DNA reads as TGCGCCAGCAGCTGGTGGTCAGAGACAGATACGCAGTATTTT. Amino acids: CASSWWSETDTQYF.

J is TRBJ1-1 and V is TRBV25-1; 7 bases fit TRBD1. Germline CDR1 MGHDK, CDR2 SYGVNS. CDR3 size: 16 residues. The trim removed 6 bases at V and 0 bases at J, leaving 10 bases unmatched. CDR3 region: CASRSRDRYMNTEAFF. Here the CDR3 DNA reads TGTGCCAGCAGGAGTCGGGACAGATACATGAACACTGAAGCTTTCTTT.

V usage is TRBV27 and J usage is TRBJ2-5; D is possibly TRBD1 (5 bases). This CDR3 spans 20 amino acids. The germline CDR1 and CDR2 sequences are MNHEY and SMNVEV (reference sequence). Trimming cost V 6 bases and J 0 bases, with 29 bases left between them. The CDR3 here is CASREFTKDSTNKDQETQYF. Here the CDR3 DNA reads TGTGCCAGCAGGGAGTTTACGAAAGACAGTACTAACAAAGACCAAGAGACCCAGTACTTC.

V is TRBV2 and J is TRBJ1-1; a possible D gene is TRBD1 (6 bases). Germline V lookup: CDR1 SNHLY, CDR2 FYNNEI. The CDR3 length is 13 residues. V was pared by 7 bases and J by 3 bases, with 12 bases between. The CDR3 protein is CASTWGRHTEAFF. CDR3 nucleotides: TGTGCCAGCACGTGGGGGCGCCACACTGAAGCTTTCTTT.

The chain recombines TRBV4-1 with TRBJ2-7, with 10 bases aligning to TRBD1. J lost 3 bases, V lost 4 bases, and 6 bases had no gene match. The CDR3 is made up of 15 amino acids. From germline, CDR1 is MGHRA and CDR2 YSYEKL. CDR3 in amino acids: CASSRGQGDFYEQYF. The CDR3 coding sequence is TGCGCCAGCAGCCGTGGACAGGGGGACTTCTACGAGCAGTACTTC.

CDR3 DNA: TGCGCCAGCAGCTTGGCGGGGGTAGACACCGGGGAGCTGTTTTTT. It yields the protein CASSLAGVDTGELFF. The J gene is TRBJ2-2, the V gene TRBV5-1; D perhaps matches TRBD2 (6 bases). Germline values: CDR1 SGHRS, CDR2 YFSETQ. V lost 0 bases and J 3 bases, leaving 9 bases between the germline ends. This CDR3 region has 15 residues.

The chain carries TRBV10-3 and TRBJ1-1, with a weak D call TRBD1 (6 bases). The CDR3 consists of 13 residues. Germline CDR1 and CDR2: ENHRY and SYGVKD. The V and J ends lost 5 bases and 1 base respectively, with 8 bases between them. CDR3 bases: TGTGCCATCAGTTTACAGGGGAACACTGAAGCTTTCTTT. Residues: CAISLQGNTEAFF.

This clone appeared a few times. The V and J genes are TRBV28 and TRBJ1-2; D is unclear. The CDR3 runs to 14 residues. Trimming removed 2 bases at V and 4 bases at J, with 11 bases between. Germline V CDR1 and CDR2: MDHEN, SYDVKM. This chain's CDR3 is CASSLARLRYGYTF. In nucleotides, the CDR3 is TGTGCCAGCAGTTTAGCCCGTCTTCGCTATGGCTACACCTTC.